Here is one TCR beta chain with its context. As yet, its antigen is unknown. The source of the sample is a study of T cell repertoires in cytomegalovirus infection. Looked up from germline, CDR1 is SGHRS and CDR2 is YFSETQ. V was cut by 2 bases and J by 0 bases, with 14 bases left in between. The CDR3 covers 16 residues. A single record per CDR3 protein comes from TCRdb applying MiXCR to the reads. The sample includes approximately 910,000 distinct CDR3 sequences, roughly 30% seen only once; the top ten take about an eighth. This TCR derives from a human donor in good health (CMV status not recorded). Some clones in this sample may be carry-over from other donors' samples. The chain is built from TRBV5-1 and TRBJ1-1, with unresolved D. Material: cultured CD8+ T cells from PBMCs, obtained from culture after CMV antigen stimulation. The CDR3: CASSFNGDPMNTEAFF. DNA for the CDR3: TGCGCCAGCAGCTTCAACGGGGATCCCATGAACACTGAAGCTTTCTTT.